Described below is a single TCR beta chain sequence and its context. The antigen remains undetermined. The V gene end was trimmed by 5 bases and the J gene end by 6 bases; junction bases not matched to a gene: 8. The V gene's germline CDR1 is SSHAT and CDR2 FNYEAQ (reference sequence). The CDR3 sequence is 14 residues long. The study ran its PCR with 60 Vbeta and 13 Jbeta primers. TCRdb's copy holds only in-frame clones and misses some; the assay was immunoSEQ multiplex PCR. This repertoire shows approximately 150,000 clones, about three quarters found once; its top ten account for about 0.62%. The source of the sample is a study of cytomegalovirus exposure and HLA in healthy donors. Regarding the study as a whole: In a later analysis, HLA-C alleles had the fewest associated TCRs, DRB1 alleles the most. TRBV6-2, TRBV6-3 and some other V segments were excluded as indistinguishable. Later on, an analysis tied roughly 17,000 TCR beta sequences to HLA alleles at 0.05 false discovery rate. Later analysis suggested most CMV-associated TCR beta chains were HLA-restricted.

The specimen was PBMCs. The TCR was taken from a male donor in good health and CMV-seronegative. The chain has TRBV7-7 and TRBJ2-3; 7 nucleotides line up with TRBD2. CDR3 in amino acids: CASSPDFGGDTQYF. Here the CDR3 DNA reads TGTGCCAGCAGCCCGGACTTCGGGGGGGATACGCAGTATTTT.